A selection of T cell receptor beta chains follows, all from one sample in a study of blood T cell repertoires in COVID-19. Assay used: immunoSEQ multiplex PCR; TCRdb lists only in-frame clones, some missing. This sample has around 40,000 clones, with approximately 92% found just once. Material for sequencing was peripheral blood. These receptors were collected from a human donor in a cohort sampled during active COVID-19. Each CDR3 is given with its conserved first and last residue. The D gene is left open where the match is weak. The size of a clone is reported for some rows only, either as once, few or many, or as a class for expanded clones.

D gene,V gene,J gene,clone size,CDR3 DNA,CDR3 protein
NA,TRBV14,TRBJ2-3,once,TGTGCCAGCAGCCCCTTAGGGACATTTACTCAGTATTTT,CASSPLGTFTQYF
TRBD1,TRBV6-1,TRBJ2-7,once,TGTGCCAGCAGTGAACATCTTGGGACAGGTTTCCCCGAGCAGTACTTC,CASSEHLGTGFPEQYF
NA,TRBV7-9,TRBJ2-7,NA,TGTGCCAGCAGCCCAGGGACCTACGAGCAGTACTTC,CASSPGTYEQYF
NA,TRBV7-9,TRBJ2-3,NA,TGTGCCAGCAGCCGGGGCCCGCGCGGGGCCGGAATTGACACAGATACGCAGTATTTT,CASSRGPRGAGIDTDTQYF
TRBD2,TRBV6-2/TRBV6-3,TRBJ2-1,NA,TGTGCCAGCAGTCGGACCAGCGGGAGGAATGAGCAGTTCTTC,CASSRTSGRNEQFF
TRBD1,TRBV15,TRBJ2-7,NA,TGTGCCACCAGCAGGGGGACAGGGAGCTCCTACGAGCAGTACTTC,CATSRGTGSSYEQYF
TRBD2,TRBV7-2,TRBJ2-1,once,TGTGCCAGCAGCGCTACTAGCGGGATCTACAATGAGCAGTTCTTC,CASSATSGIYNEQFF
NA,TRBV5-1,TRBJ2-2,once,TGCGCCAGCTCCGGAACAGGGAACGGGAACACCGGGGAGCTGTTTTTT,CASSGTGNGNTGELFF
NA,TRBV24-1,TRBJ1-5,NA,TGTGCCACCAGTGACGGGGACAAGACCAACAATCAGCCCCAGCATTTT,CATSDGDKTNNQPQHF
NA,TRBV25-1,TRBJ2-1,NA,TGTGCCAGCAACAGTCGGCCCCGGGGGAGCTCCTACAATGAGCAGTTCTTC,CASNSRPRGSSYNEQFF
NA,TRBV3-1/TRBV3-2,TRBJ1-2,NA,TGTGCCAGCAGCCGGGGGGAGTATGGCTACACCTTC,CASSRGEYGYTF
TRBD2,TRBV6-6,TRBJ2-5,NA,TGTGCCAGCAGGATTATAGCGGGAGCGCAAGAGACCCAGTACTTC,CASRIIAGAQETQYF
TRBD2,TRBV5-5,TRBJ2-5,NA,TGTGCCAGCAGCTTGTGGAGCGGGGCTGGGGAGACCCAGTACTTC,CASSLWSGAGETQYF
NA,TRBV4-2,TRBJ2-2,NA,TGTGCCAGCAGCCAAGAACTAGCTAGCACCGGGGAGCTGTTTTTT,CASSQELASTGELFF
TRBD1,TRBV10-3,TRBJ2-2,NA,TGTGCCATCAGACTGGGAGATACAGGGGGTACCGGGGAGCTGTTTTTT,CAIRLGDTGGTGELFF
TRBD2,TRBV7-8,TRBJ2-7,NA,TGTGCCAGCGCCTCTTTAGGGAGGGGATACGAGCAGTACTTC,CASASLGRGYEQYF
NA,TRBV4-1,TRBJ1-3,NA,TGCGCCAGCAGCCAAGATCCGTTAGAGGGAGCTGGAAACACCATATATTTT,CASSQDPLEGAGNTIYF
NA,TRBV10-2,TRBJ1-5,NA,TGCGCCAGCGCCTGGGCGGGCCCTAGCAATCAGCCCCAGCATTTT,CASAWAGPSNQPQHF
TRBD2,TRBV7-9,TRBJ2-1,NA,TGTGCCAGCAGCTTAAGACGGGAGGGCCCCGGCAATGAGCAGTTCTTC,CASSLRREGPGNEQFF
NA,TRBV6-2/TRBV6-3,TRBJ2-2,NA,TGTGCCAGCAGCCACCCTCCTGAGAGCGGGGAGCTGTTTTTT,CASSHPPESGELFF
NA,TRBV7-9,TRBJ2-7,NA,TGTGCCAGCAGCTTAGTACGTCCAGACGAGCAGTACTTC,CASSLVRPDEQYF
TRBD2,TRBV7-8,TRBJ2-3,NA,TGTGCCAGCGTACTAGCGGGGGGAAGCACAGATACGCAGTATTTT,CASVLAGGSTDTQYF
NA,TRBV30,TRBJ2-5,NA,TGTGCCTGGAGTGTAGGGGTGGTCCAAGAGACCCAGTACTTC,CAWSVGVVQETQYF
NA,TRBV5-1,TRBJ2-1,NA,TGCGCCAGCAGCATACTAGCACAAGCCGGGAATGAGCAGTTCTTC,CASSILAQAGNEQFF
TRBD1,TRBV7-9,TRBJ1-6,medium-sized,TGTGCCAGCAGCCCCCCCGGGACAGTGGAGTGGTCACCCCTCCACTTT,CASSPPGTVEWSPLHF
NA,TRBV13,TRBJ2-5,NA,TGTGCCAGCAGCTTAGTAGGAGAACGGGGGACCCAGTACTTC,CASSLVGERGTQYF
NA,TRBV11-2,TRBJ2-1,NA,TGTGCCAGCAGCTTAGGGCGAAGGAGCTCCTACAATGAGCAGTTCTTC,CASSLGRRSSYNEQFF
NA,TRBV21-1,TRBJ2-7,NA,TGTGCCAGCAGACCTTTGCCTCCAACGGGACAGGGCACCTACGAGCAGTACTTC,CASRPLPPTGQGTYEQYF
NA,TRBV7-9,TRBJ1-1,NA,TGTGCCAGCAGCCCGACAGGGAACACTGAAGCTTTCTTT,CASSPTGNTEAFF
TRBD2,TRBV13,TRBJ2-1,NA,TGTGCCAGCAGCATGCCCGCCGGGACTAGCGGGAGGCCCCTCTACAATGAGCAGTTCTTC,CASSMPAGTSGRPLYNEQFF
NA,TRBV24-1,TRBJ2-2,NA,TGTGCCACCAGTGAGCCGGTTGGGCAGAACACCGGGGAGCTGTTTTTT,CATSEPVGQNTGELFF
NA,TRBV6-5,TRBJ1-6,once,TGTGCCAGCAGTTACGGACAGCGGACCCCCCTCCACTTT,CASSYGQRTPLHF
TRBD2,TRBV5-6,TRBJ2-3,NA,TGTGCCAGCAGCTTGATTCTAGCGGGGCGCACAGATACGCAGTATTTT,CASSLILAGRTDTQYF
NA,TRBV2,TRBJ2-1,NA,TGTGCCAGCAGTGAGGGCCCTCCTCCTTACAATGAGCAGTTCTTC,CASSEGPPPYNEQFF
NA,TRBV9,TRBJ2-1,NA,TGTGCCAGCAGCAACCCGGAGAGGAGCTCCTACAATGAGCAGTTCTTC,CASSNPERSSYNEQFF
TRBD1,TRBV18,TRBJ1-1,NA,TGTGCCAGCTCCCGCTTCGGGACAGGGAGCAACACTGAAGCTTTCTTT,CASSRFGTGSNTEAFF
TRBD1,TRBV4-3,TRBJ1-6,once,TGCGCCAGCAGCTCCCGGGACAGGGATAGCTCACCCCTCCACTTT,CASSSRDRDSSPLHF
NA,TRBV4-1,TRBJ2-1,NA,TGCGCCAGCAGCCAAGATTATGCGCAGGTCGTCAATGAGCAGTTCTTC,CASSQDYAQVVNEQFF
TRBD1,TRBV9,TRBJ1-1,NA,TGTGCCAGCAGCCCAGAGGGACAGGGGTCTCCTGCTTTCTTT,CASSPEGQGSPAFF
NA,TRBV3-1/TRBV3-2,TRBJ2-7,NA,TGTGCCAGCAGCCAAGAAACCCCCCGGAGCGGCGCGACCACCTACGAGCAGTACTTC,CASSQETPRSGATTYEQYF
NA,TRBV12-3/TRBV12-4,TRBJ2-2,NA,TGTGCCAGCAGTCCTACTTGGGAGCTGTTTTTT,CASSPTWELFF
NA,TRBV28,TRBJ1-2,NA,TGTGCCAGCAGTTTAGGGGTGACAGGAGGTAACTATGGCTACACCTTC,CASSLGVTGGNYGYTF
NA,TRBV9,TRBJ2-1,once,TGTGCCAGCAGCGTAGTCGGGATAATTTCCAATGAGCAGTTCTTC,CASSVVGIISNEQFF
NA,TRBV7-9,TRBJ1-4,NA,TGTGCCAGCAGCTTACAGGGCCCAACTAATGAAAAACTGTTTTTT,CASSLQGPTNEKLFF
NA,TRBV27,TRBJ1-1,once,TGTGCCAGCAGTTTCACAGGGATGAACACTGAAGCTTTCTTT,CASSFTGMNTEAFF
NA,TRBV30,TRBJ2-5,NA,TGTGCCTGGAGTTGGGGCTCACAAGAGACCCAGTACTTC,CAWSWGSQETQYF
TRBD1,TRBV4-3,TRBJ2-2,NA,TGCGCCAGCAGCCAAGAAGCGAGACAGGGGGGGCACGGGGAGCTGTTTTTT,CASSQEARQGGHGELFF
TRBD2,TRBV10-2,TRBJ2-5,NA,TGCGCCAGCAGTGGGGCTAGCGGGGGAGAGACCCAGTACTTC,CASSGASGGETQYF
NA,TRBV6-6,TRBJ1-1,NA,TGTGCCAGCAGTTACTCGGGGGGGACTGAAGCTTTCTTT,CASSYSGGTEAFF